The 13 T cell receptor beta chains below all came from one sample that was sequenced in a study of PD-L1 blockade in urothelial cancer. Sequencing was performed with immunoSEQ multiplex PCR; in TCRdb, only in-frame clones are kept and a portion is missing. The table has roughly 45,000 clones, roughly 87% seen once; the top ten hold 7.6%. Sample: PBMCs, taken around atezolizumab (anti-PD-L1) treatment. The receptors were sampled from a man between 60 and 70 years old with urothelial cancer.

The CDR3 DNA reads as TGCGCCAGCAGCTGGGAACAGGGAAACCACGAGCAGTACTTC. Protein product: CASSWEQGNHEQYF. This chain connects TRBV5-1 to TRBJ2-7; perhaps TRBD1 as D (6 bases). The CDR3 length is 14 residues. The germline CDR1 and CDR2 sequences are SGHRS and YFSETQ. V was trimmed by 3 bases and J by 5 bases, leaving 15 bases between them. The whole variable domain, remainder taken from reference TRBV5-1 and TRBJ2-7, is KAGVTQTPRYLIKTRGQQVTLSCSPISGHRSVSWYQQTPGQGLQFLFEYFSETQRNKGNFPGRFSGRQFSNSRSEMNVSTLELGDSALYLCASSWEQGNHEQYFGPGTRLTVT.

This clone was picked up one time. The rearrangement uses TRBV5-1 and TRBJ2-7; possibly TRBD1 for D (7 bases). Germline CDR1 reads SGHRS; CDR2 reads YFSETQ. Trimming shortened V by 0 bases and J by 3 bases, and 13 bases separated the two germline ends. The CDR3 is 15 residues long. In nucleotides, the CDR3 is TGCGCCAGCAGCTTGGAAGGCAGGGGGGTCTACGAGCAGTACTTC. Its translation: CASSLEGRGVYEQYF.

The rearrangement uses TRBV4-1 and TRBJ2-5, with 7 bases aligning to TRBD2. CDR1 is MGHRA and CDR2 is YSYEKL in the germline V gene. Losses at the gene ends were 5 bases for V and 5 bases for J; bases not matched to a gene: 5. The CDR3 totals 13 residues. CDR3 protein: CASSGGGRETQYF. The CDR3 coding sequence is TGCGCCAGCAGCGGCGGGGGTAGGGAGACCCAGTACTTC.

The CDR3 region has the DNA TGCAGCGTTGTTGAGGCGGGGGGGACAGGTCGGAGGACTGAAGCTTTCTTT. Translating gives CSVVEAGGTGRRTEAFF. The chain has TRBV29-1 and TRBJ1-1, with 8 bases aligning to TRBD1. CDR3 length: 17 residues. Germline CDR1 reads SQVTM; CDR2 reads ANQGSEA. Losses at the gene ends were 4 bases for V and 5 bases for J; bases not matched to a gene: 18.

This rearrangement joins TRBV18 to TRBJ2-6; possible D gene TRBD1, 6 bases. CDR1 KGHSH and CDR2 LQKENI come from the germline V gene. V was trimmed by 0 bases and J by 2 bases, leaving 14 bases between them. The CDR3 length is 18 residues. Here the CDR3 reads CASSPPRSQGTGANVLTF. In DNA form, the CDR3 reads TGTGCCAGCTCACCACCACGGAGCCAGGGGACTGGGGCCAACGTCCTGACTTTC.

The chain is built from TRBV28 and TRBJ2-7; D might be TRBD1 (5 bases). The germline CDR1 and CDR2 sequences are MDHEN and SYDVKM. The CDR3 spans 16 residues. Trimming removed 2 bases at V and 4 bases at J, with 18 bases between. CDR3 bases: TGTGCCAGCAGTTTACTGCCCCGGCAGGGTAATTACGAGCAGTACTTC. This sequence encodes CASSLLPRQGNYEQYF.

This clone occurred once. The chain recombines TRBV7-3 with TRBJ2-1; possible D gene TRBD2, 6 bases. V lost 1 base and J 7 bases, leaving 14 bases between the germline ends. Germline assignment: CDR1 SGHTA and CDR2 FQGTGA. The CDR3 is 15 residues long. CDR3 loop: CASSLRAGTKNEQFF. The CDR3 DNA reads TGTGCCAGCAGCTTAAGGGCGGGGACCAAAAATGAGCAGTTCTTC.

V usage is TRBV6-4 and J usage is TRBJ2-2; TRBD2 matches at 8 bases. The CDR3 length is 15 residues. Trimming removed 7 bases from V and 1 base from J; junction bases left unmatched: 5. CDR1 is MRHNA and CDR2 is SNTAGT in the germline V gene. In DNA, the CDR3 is TGTGCCAGCAAAACAAGCGGGGGGAACACCGGGGAGCTGTTTTTT. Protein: CASKTSGGNTGELFF.

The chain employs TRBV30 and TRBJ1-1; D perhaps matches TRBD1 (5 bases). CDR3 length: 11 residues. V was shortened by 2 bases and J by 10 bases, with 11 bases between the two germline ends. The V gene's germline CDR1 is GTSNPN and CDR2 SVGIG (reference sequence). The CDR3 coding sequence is TGTGCCTGGAGTAGAGGGGAGGCAGCTTTCTTT. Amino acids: CAWSRGEAAFF.

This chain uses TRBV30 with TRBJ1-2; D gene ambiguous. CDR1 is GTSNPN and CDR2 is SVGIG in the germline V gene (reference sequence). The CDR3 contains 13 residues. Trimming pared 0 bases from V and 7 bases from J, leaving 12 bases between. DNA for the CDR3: TGTGCCTGGAGTGTAAATACTCCGATTGGCTACACCTTC. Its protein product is CAWSVNTPIGYTF.

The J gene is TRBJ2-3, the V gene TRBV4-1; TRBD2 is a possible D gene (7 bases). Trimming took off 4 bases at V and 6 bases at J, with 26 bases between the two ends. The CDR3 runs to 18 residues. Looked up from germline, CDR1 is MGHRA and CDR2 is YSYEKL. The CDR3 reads CASSLGSSGRGPPDTQYF. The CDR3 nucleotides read TGCGCCAGCAGCCTCGGTAGTAGTGGGCGGGGGCCCCCGGATACGCAGTATTTT.

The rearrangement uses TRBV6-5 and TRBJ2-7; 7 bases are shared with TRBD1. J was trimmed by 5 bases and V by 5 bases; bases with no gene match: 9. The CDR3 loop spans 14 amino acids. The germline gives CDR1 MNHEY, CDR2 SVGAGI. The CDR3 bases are TGTGCCAGCAGTCAAACAGGGGATAGACACGAGCAGTACTTC. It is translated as CASSQTGDRHEQYF.

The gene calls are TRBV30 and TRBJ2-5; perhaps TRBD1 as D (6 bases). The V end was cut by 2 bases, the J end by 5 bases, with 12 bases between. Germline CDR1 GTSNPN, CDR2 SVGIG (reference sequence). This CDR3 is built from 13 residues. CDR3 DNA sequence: TGTGCCTGGAGTTTCCAGGGGCCGGAGACCCAGTACTTC. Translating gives CAWSFQGPETQYF.